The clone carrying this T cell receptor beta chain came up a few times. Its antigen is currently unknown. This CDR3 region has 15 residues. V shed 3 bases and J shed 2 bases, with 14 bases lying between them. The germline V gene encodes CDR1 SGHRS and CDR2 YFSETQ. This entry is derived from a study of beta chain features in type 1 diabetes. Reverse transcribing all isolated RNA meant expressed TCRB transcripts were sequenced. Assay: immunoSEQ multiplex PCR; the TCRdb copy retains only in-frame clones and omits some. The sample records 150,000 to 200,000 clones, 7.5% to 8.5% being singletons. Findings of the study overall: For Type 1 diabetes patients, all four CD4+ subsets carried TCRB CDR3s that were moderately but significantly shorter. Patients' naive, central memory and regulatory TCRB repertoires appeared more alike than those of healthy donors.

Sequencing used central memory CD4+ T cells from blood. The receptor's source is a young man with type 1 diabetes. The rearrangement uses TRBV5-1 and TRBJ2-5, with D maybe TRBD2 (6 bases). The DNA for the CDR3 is TGCGCCAGCAGCTGGGGGGTTAGCGGACAAGAGACCCAGTACTTC. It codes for CASSWGVSGQETQYF.